This T cell receptor beta chain derives from a study of cytomegalovirus exposure and HLA in healthy donors. General study results and limits: The study carried out a later analysis of TCR beta sequences. It associated approximately 15,000 of them with specific HLA alleles at a false discovery rate of 0.05. Available immune exposure information was restricted to CMV serostatus only. Later, TCR association rates were found to vary by HLA locus, highest for DRB1 and lowest for HLA-C.

The J segment lost 3 bases and the V segment lost 1 base, leaving 19 bases of the junction unmatched. The CDR3 is 21 amino acids. The germline V gene has CDR1 MDHEN and CDR2 SYDVKM. This clone turned up a few times. As yet, its antigen is unknown. Use of 60 Vbeta and 13 Jbeta primers characterized the PCR. The repertoire was sequenced with immunoSEQ multiplex PCR; TCRdb's copy has only in-frame clones and lacks some. Of 130,000 or so clones listed, 87% are singletons. What was sequenced was PBMCs. This rearrangement joins TRBV28 to TRBJ2-2; 8 bases match TRBD2. The TCR originated in a woman aged 25 to 39 in good health and CMV-seronegative. CDR3 in DNA: TGTGCCAGCAGTTTATCCCATGTTTGGGAACCGACTAGCGCCGACACCGGGGAGCTGTTTTTT. Translated: CASSLSHVWEPTSADTGELFF.